The T cell receptor beta chain described here comes from a study of blood T cell repertoires in COVID-19. This CDR3 has 18 residues. Trimming at V came to 4 bases and at J to 3 bases, leaving 19 bases not matched to a gene. Per the germline V gene, CDR1 is GTSNPN and CDR2 is SVGIG (reference sequence). Sequencing was performed with immunoSEQ multiplex PCR; in TCRdb, only in-frame clones are kept and a portion is missing. This table has roughly 250,000 clones, roughly four fifths appearing once. The specimen was peripheral blood. The chain links TRBV30 to TRBJ1-1; TRBD1 aligns across 8 bases. The source of this sequence is a woman older than 75 with acute or convalescent COVID-19. CDR3 coding DNA: TGTGCCTGGAAGAATGATCTGGACAGGGATAGACGGGACACTGAAGCTTTCTTT. This codes for CAWKNDLDRDRRDTEAFF.